This is a list of T cell receptor beta chains from one sample in a study of shared clonotypes between healthy human individuals. Profiling relied on immunoSEQ multiplex PCR, and the TCRdb table lists in-frame clones only, not all of them. The data hold about 1.5 million clones, with around 97% observed a single time. Sequencing input: naive CD4+ T cells sorted from blood. The receptor set was obtained from a man aged 30 to 45 in good health. Each CDR3 is given with its conserved first and last residue. Each record gives: clone size, V gene, J gene, D gene, CDR3 protein, CDR3 DNA. D genes are given only for firm matches. Clone size is shown for a subset of rows, as once, few, many or a class of expanded clone.

.	TRBV28	TRBJ2-7	TRBD2	CASKTSGRPSSYEQYF	TGTGCCAGCAAAACTAGCGGGAGGCCCAGCTCCTACGAGCAGTACTTC
.	TRBV19	TRBJ1-2	.	CASSAAGPFSYGYTF	TGTGCCAGTAGTGCAGCCGGGCCATTTTCCTATGGCTACACCTTC
few	TRBV5-4	TRBJ2-7	TRBD1	CASSLDRGHEQYF	TGTGCCAGCAGCCTGGACAGGGGGCACGAGCAGTACTTC
.	TRBV5-4	TRBJ1-1	TRBD1	CASSRDRVTGPEGTEAFF	TGTGCCAGCAGCCGCGACAGGGTTACAGGCCCTGAAGGAACAGAAGCTTTCTTT
.	TRBV7-9	TRBJ2-1	.	CASSPGQMGDNEQFF	TGTGCCAGCAGCCCAGGACAGATGGGCGACAATGAGCAGTTCTTC
.	TRBV5-6	TRBJ1-1	.	CASRATGSPNTEAFF	TGTGCCAGCAGAGCTACCGGGTCCCCGAACACTGAAGCTTTCTTT
.	TRBV6-5	TRBJ2-7	TRBD2	CASSYSSGVSSYEQYF	TGTGCCAGCAGTTACTCGAGCGGGGTGAGCTCCTACGAGCAGTACTTC
.	TRBV6-5	TRBJ2-3	.	CASSYQSYRADTQYF	TGTGCCAGCAGTTACCAATCGTACAGGGCAGATACGCAGTATTTT
.	TRBV19	TRBJ1-2	.	CASTGPGGDGYTF	TGTGCCAGTACGGGTCCAGGTGGCGATGGCTACACCTTC
.	TRBV18	TRBJ2-3	TRBD2	CASSLAGGPADTQYF	TGTGCCAGCTCTTTAGCGGGAGGGCCCGCAGATACGCAGTATTTT
.	TRBV29-1	TRBJ2-7	.	CSVEVSRDEQYF	TGCAGCGTTGAAGTGTCGAGGGACGAGCAGTACTTC
.	TRBV5-4	TRBJ2-7	.	CASSATSGLSSYEQYF	TGTGCCAGCAGCGCAACCAGCGGGCTGAGCTCCTACGAGCAGTACTTC
.	TRBV5-1	TRBJ2-4	.	CASSSDSVLAKNIQYF	TGCGCCAGCAGCAGCGACAGTGTCTTAGCCAAAAACATTCAGTACTTC
once	TRBV11-2	TRBJ2-3	.	CASSNQRTSTDTQYF	TGTGCCAGCAGCAACCAGCGGACTAGCACAGATACGCAGTATTTT
.	TRBV7-8	TRBJ1-2	.	CASSLTDSVLYGYTF	TGTGCCAGCAGCTTGACGGACAGCGTCCTTTATGGCTACACCTTC
.	TRBV11-2	TRBJ1-2	TRBD1	CASRLTGGGDGYTF	TGTGCCAGCAGACTGACAGGGGGCGGGGATGGCTACACCTTC
once	TRBV18	TRBJ2-5	.	CASSPERAAPTQYF	TGTGCCAGCTCACCAGAAAGGGCCGCCCCTACCCAGTACTTC
.	TRBV5-1	TRBJ2-1	TRBD2	CASSLRLAGGNEQFF	TGCGCCAGCAGCTTACGACTAGCGGGAGGCAATGAGCAGTTCTTC
.	TRBV5-1	TRBJ1-4	.	CASREGIGEKLFF	TGCGCCAGCAGGGAGGGGATTGGGGAAAAACTGTTTTTT
once	TRBV28	TRBJ1-5	.	CASSLPGAQLEPQHF	TGTGCCAGCAGTCTACCCGGGGCCCAACTCGAGCCCCAGCATTTT
.	TRBV6-5	TRBJ2-1	TRBD2	CASSYLDARTSALF	TGTGCCAGCAGTTACCTCGATGCCCGGACTAGCGCACTCTTC
.	TRBV11-2	TRBJ2-7	.	CASSLGSFPNYEQYF	TGTGCCAGCAGCTTGGGGAGTTTCCCTAACTACGAGCAGTACTTC
.	TRBV7-2	TRBJ2-7	.	CASSRGEGLGEQYF	TGTGCCAGCAGCCGCGGCGAAGGCCTGGGCGAGCAGTACTTC
few	TRBV25-1	TRBJ1-2	.	CASTKGTYGYTF	TGTGCCAGCACGAAGGGTACCTATGGCTACACCTTC
.	TRBV2	TRBJ2-3	TRBD2	CASQGGGLAEQDTQYF	TGTGCCAGCCAAGGGGGCGGACTAGCGGAACAAGATACGCAGTATTTT
.	TRBV11-2	TRBJ2-7	TRBD2	CASSSIGLADSSYEQYF	TGTGCCAGCAGCTCAATAGGGCTAGCGGATAGCTCCTACGAGCAGTACTTC
.	TRBV30	TRBJ1-5	.	CAWRGWAAYSNQPQHF	TGTGCCTGGAGAGGGTGGGCCGCTTATAGCAATCAGCCCCAGCATTTT
.	TRBV29-1	TRBJ1-3	TRBD1	CSVLGQQGFGNTIYF	TGCAGCGTCCTGGGCCAACAGGGGTTTGGAAACACCATATATTTT
.	TRBV6-1	TRBJ2-7	TRBD1	CASKKGQDRFYEQYF	TGTGCCAGCAAAAAAGGACAGGATAGGTTCTACGAGCAGTACTTC
.	TRBV7-2	TRBJ2-7	TRBD2	CASSLRAGDFEQYF	TGTGCCAGCAGCTTAAGAGCGGGAGACTTCGAGCAGTACTTC
.	TRBV7-9	TRBJ2-7	.	CASSYGGAPSEQYF	TGTGCCAGCAGCTACGGCGGGGCTCCCTCCGAGCAGTACTTC
.	TRBV5-8	TRBJ2-2	.	CASSFGRPLNTGELFF	TGTGCCAGCAGCTTCGGCAGGCCGCTAAACACCGGGGAGCTGTTTTTT
.	TRBV5-1	TRBJ2-1	TRBD2	CASSLSGGSYNEQFF	TGCGCCAGCAGCTTGAGCGGGGGTTCCTACAATGAGCAGTTCTTC
.	TRBV28	TRBJ2-1	TRBD2	CASSSGLATGYEQFF	TGTGCCAGCAGTTCCGGACTAGCGACAGGGTATGAGCAGTTCTTC
.	TRBV6-4	TRBJ1-5	.	CASSDSRGTTQHF	TGTGCCAGCAGTGACTCCCGGGGGACGACCCAGCATTTT
.	TRBV27	TRBJ2-6	TRBD1	CASKLRQGPGANVLTF	TGTGCCAGCAAACTAAGACAGGGTCCTGGGGCCAACGTCCTGACTTTC
.	TRBV10-3	TRBJ2-3	.	CATLPRVGGTDTQYF	TGTGCCACCCTGCCGAGGGTAGGGGGCACAGATACGCAGTATTTT
.	TRBV19	TRBJ1-2	.	CASTFLLDGGYGYTF	TGTGCCAGTACCTTCCTGCTTGATGGGGGCTATGGCTACACCTTC
.	TRBV11-2	TRBJ2-7	.	CASSFPLARRYF	TGTGCCAGCAGCTTCCCCCTAGCTCGTCGGTACTTC
.	TRBV6-1	TRBJ1-4	TRBD1	CASSGDRGLEKLFF	TGTGCCAGCAGTGGGGACAGGGGGCTGGAAAAACTGTTTTTT
.	TRBV2	TRBJ2-2	.	CASSAYRAGELFF	TGTGCCAGCAGTGCGTATCGGGCCGGGGAGCTGTTTTTT
.	TRBV11-2	TRBJ1-2	.	CASSQDIGPNYGYTF	TGTGCCAGCAGCCAAGACATCGGACCTAACTATGGCTACACCTTC
.	TRBV5-1	TRBJ2-5	.	CASSLGGTNGETQYF	TGCGCCAGCAGCTTAGGCGGAACAAACGGGGAGACCCAGTACTTC
.	TRBV5-5	TRBJ2-4	TRBD1	CASSLDLSGRQGDF	TGTGCCAGCAGCTTAGACCTTTCCGGTAGACAGGGAGACTTC
.	TRBV18	TRBJ2-3	.	CASSPSHFSSDTQYF	TGTGCCAGCTCACCTTCGCATTTTAGTTCAGATACGCAGTATTTT